The 23 T cell receptor beta chains below were found in one sample sequenced in a study of lung T cells in sarcoidosis with Löfgren's syndrome. TCRdb called the reads again in MiXCR, with one record for every CDR3 protein. The data hold tens of thousands of distinct CDR3 sequences, with around 21% observed a single time. Material: CD4+ T cells from PBMCs. These receptors all come from a human donor with sarcoidosis (Löfgren's syndrome or another form), or a control subject (not recorded which).

Comments on this clonotype: A much bigger clone sits one base away, suggesting this may be a read error. The chain joins TRBV20-1 to TRBJ2-5; TRBD1 might be the D (6 bases). The CDR3 loop spans 14 amino acids. Germline assignment: CDR1 DFQATT and CDR2 SNEGSKA (reference sequence). Trimming took off 5 bases at V and 4 bases at J, with 17 bases between the two ends. The CDR3 protein is CSAPGGTPRETQYF. The DNA for the CDR3 is TGCAGTGCTCCCGGTGGGACACCTCGAGAGACCCAGTACTTC.

The rearrangement links TRBV16 to TRBJ1-2; 7 bases line up with TRBD1. V gave up 4 bases and J gave up 6 bases; unmatched junction bases: 8. CDR3 size: 14 residues. The germline V gene has CDR1 KGHSY and CDR2 FQNENV. CDR3 coding DNA: TGTGCCAGCAGCCTCCCGGGACAGCGGGATGGCTACACCTTC. Its protein is CASSLPGQRDGYTF. Complete variable domain (other parts from reference TRBV16 and TRBJ1-2): GEEVAQTPKHLVRGEGQKAKLYCAPIKGHSYVFWYQQVLKNEFKFLISFQNENVFDETGMPKERFSAKCLPNSPCSLEIQATKLEDSAVYFCASSLPGQRDGYTFGSGTRLTVV.

This clonotype was recorded at least ten times. CDR3 loop: CASSLAAAGDYEQYF. CDR3 DNA sequence: TGTGCCAGCAGCTTAGCAGCGGCGGGAGACTACGAGCAGTACTTC. The chain has TRBV7-9 and TRBJ2-7, with 7 positions matching TRBD2. The CDR3 extends over 15 amino acids. CDR1 and CDR2 from the germline V gene are SEHNR and FQNEAQ (reference sequence). With V trimmed by 0 bases and J by 3 bases, 5 bases remained unmatched.

This clonotype was picked up many times. This chain connects TRBV7-2 to TRBJ1-4; D not resolved. Trimming shortened V by 5 bases and J by 0 bases, and 10 bases separated the two germline ends. This CDR3 contains 15 residues. The germline CDR1 and CDR2 sequences are SGHTA and FQGNSA. The DNA of the CDR3 is TGTGCCAGCAGCCCACCCGGGACAACTAATGAAAAACTGTTTTTT. It is translated as CASSPPGTTNEKLFF.

This clonotype occurred a few times. V gene TRBV2 combines with J gene TRBJ1-5; 9 bases are a match to TRBD1. Germline V gene data show CDR1 as SNHLY and CDR2 as FYNNEI. V was clipped by 4 bases and J by 6 bases; unmatched bases: 4. The CDR3 has 14 residues. For the CDR3, the DNA is TGTGCCAGCAGTGTGACACAGGGGGCTCAGCCCCAGCATTTT. It yields the protein CASSVTQGAQPQHF.

To note about this clonotype: A much bigger clone sits one base away, suggesting this may be a read error. This chain links TRBV2 with TRBJ1-1, with D possibly matching TRBD1 (5 bases). The CDR3 runs 13 residues. CDR1 is SNHLY and CDR2 is FYNNEI in the germline V gene. The CDR3 protein is CASSGQGRTGAFF. The CDR3 nucleotides read TGTGCCAGCAGTGGGCAGGGCAGGACTGGAGCTTTCTTT.

With respect to this clonotype: Being one base from a much bigger clone, this may be a read error. The chain employs TRBV20-1 and TRBJ1-5, with D possibly being TRBD1 (5 bases). The germline V gene has CDR1 DFQATT and CDR2 SNEGSKA (reference sequence). The CDR3 is 12 residues long. The CDR3 protein is CGARDSNQPQHF. The DNA of the CDR3 is TGCGGTGCCCGGGACAGCAATCAGCCCCAGCATTTT.

There are a few counts of this clonotype. The chain links TRBV7-9 to TRBJ2-7; D gene unclear. V was clipped by 8 bases and J by 1 base, with 12 bases between them. CDR1 and CDR2 (germline): SEHNR, FQNEAQ (reference sequence). CDR3 length: 13 residues. CDR3 nucleotides: TGTGCCAGCTCGCGGACGGCTTCCTACGAGCAGTACTTC. It codes for CASSRTASYEQYF.

In its sample, this clonotype was seen a few times. The chain couples TRBV29-1 to TRBJ1-5; TRBD1 might be the D (5 bases). The CDR3 runs to 13 residues. Looked up from germline, CDR1 is SQVTM and CDR2 is ANQGSEA. Between the trimmed V and J ends, which lost 4 bases and 7 bases, there was a span of 14 bases. For the CDR3, the DNA is TGCAGCGTTGGGATGGGGGTAGGACAGCCCCAGCATTTT. Amino acid sequence: CSVGMGVGQPQHF.

This clonotype was observed at least ten times. The chain has TRBV4-3 and TRBJ2-1; no clear D. CDR3 length equals 17 residues. Looked up from germline, CDR1 is LGHNA and CDR2 is YSLEER. Trimming shortened V by 0 bases and J by 1 base, and 13 bases separated the two germline ends. The CDR3 loop is CASSQDPAHPSYNEQFF. CDR3 coding DNA: TGCGCCAGCAGCCAAGACCCAGCGCACCCATCCTACAATGAGCAGTTCTTC.

The rearrangement joins TRBV3-1 to TRBJ2-4, with D unclear. V lost 1 base and J lost 3, with 13 bases in between. This CDR3 has 16 amino acids. CDR1 and CDR2 from the germline V gene are LGHDT and YNNKEL (reference sequence). The CDR3 here is CASSQACFWVKNIQYF. The CDR3 bases are TGTGCCAGCAGCCAAGCGTGCTTTTGGGTCAAAAACATTCAGTACTTC.

This clonotype has ten or more counts. V gene TRBV11-2 combines with J gene TRBJ2-3, with a possible D match to TRBD2 (6 bases). The CDR3 runs to 15 residues. V lost 5 bases, J lost 4 bases, and 16 bases lay in between. The germline gives CDR1 SGHAT, CDR2 FQNNGV. In DNA form, the CDR3 reads TGTGCCAGCAGCCGAACCGGGAGCCGCGCAGATACGCAGTATTTT. Amino acids: CASSRTGSRADTQYF. Complete variable domain (other parts from reference TRBV11-2 and TRBJ2-3): EAGVAQSPRYKIIEKRQSVAFWCNPISGHATLYWYQQILGQGPKLLIQFQNNGVVDDSQLPKDRFSAERLKGVDSTLKIQPAKLEDSAVYLCASSRTGSRADTQYFGPGTRLTVL.

With respect to this clonotype: A read error may produce the germline difference seen at one junction end. The chain combines TRBV7-2 with TRBJ2-3, with D possibly called TRBD1 or TRBD2 (5 bases each). Germline assignment: CDR1 SGHTA and CDR2 FQGNSA. This CDR3 contains 17 residues. The CDR3 spells CASRVNGAVIYTDTQCF. In nucleotides, the CDR3 is TGTGCCAGCAGAGTTAACGGGGCGGTAATTTACACAGATACGCAGTGTTTT. Using reference TRBV7-2 and TRBJ2-3 for the parts outside the CDR3, the full variable domain is GAGVSQSPSNKVTEKGKDVELRCDPISGHTALYWYRQSLGQGLEFLIYFQGNSAPDKSGLPSDRFSAERTGGSVSTLTIQRTQQEDSAVYLCASRVNGAVIYTDTQCFGPGTRLTVL.

This clonotype was counted a few times. The chain recombines TRBV29-1 with TRBJ2-1; 9 bases line up with TRBD2. The germline CDR1 and CDR2 sequences are SQVTM and ANQGSEA. The CDR3 length is 13 residues. Trimming took 7 bases from V and 3 from J; bases not matched to a gene: 4. The CDR3 is CSAWTSVYNEQFF. As DNA, the CDR3 is TGCAGCGCCTGGACTAGCGTCTACAATGAGCAGTTCTTC.

This clonotype was detected ten times or more. The chain uses TRBV20-1 and TRBJ1-5; tentative D call: TRBD1 (5 bases). The CDR3 is 15 amino acids. Trimming left V 3 bases short and J 4 bases short, with 16 bases between. Germline loops: CDR1 DFQATT, CDR2 SNEGSKA (reference sequence). CDR3 protein: CSASRNQGVNQPQHF. The CDR3, as DNA: TGCAGTGCTAGTCGGAACCAGGGAGTAAATCAGCCCCAGCATTTT.

Comment on this clonotype: A clone one base away is much larger, so this may be a read error. The J gene is TRBJ1-1, the V gene TRBV6-2 or TRBV6-3; D gene uncertain. CDR1 is MNHEY, CDR2 SVGEGT, per germline. This CDR3 contains 15 residues. In DNA form, the CDR3 reads TGTGCCAGCGGTTATGGCCGGGCCTTGAACACTGAAGCTTTCTTT. The encoded protein is CASGYGRALNTEAFF.

This clonotype was detected only a few times. The V call is TRBV7-9, the J call TRBJ2-1; TRBD2 aligns across 7 bases. From germline, CDR1 is SEHNR and CDR2 FQNEAQ (reference sequence). The CDR3 extends over 19 amino acids. V shed 8 bases, J shed 7 bases, and the junction held 26 bases outside the gene matches. The DNA of the CDR3 is TGTGCCAGCCGCAAACAGGCCCGGGGGGTAACGGGAAGCTTAAATGAGCAGTTCTTC. Amino acid sequence: CASRKQARGVTGSLNEQFF.

This clonotype was recorded at least ten times. This chain links TRBV2 with TRBJ1-2; the match to TRBD1 covers 8 bases. J lost 8 bases, V lost 6 bases, and 8 bases had no gene match. CDR1 SNHLY and CDR2 FYNNEI come from the germline V gene. The CDR3 is made up of 13 amino acids. CDR3: CASSEDRVQGYTF. CDR3 nucleotides: TGTGCCAGCAGCGAGGACAGGGTACAAGGCTACACCTTC.

Turning to this clonotype: Without the conserved terminal phenylalanine or tryptophan, this CDR3 likely stems from a read error. The chain uses TRBV24-1 and TRBJ2-7; no firm D call. The CDR3 has 16 amino acids. From germline, CDR1 is KGHDR and CDR2 SFDVKD. The germline V and J ends were trimmed by 8 bases and 1 base, with 20 bases remaining between them. The CDR3 DNA reads TGTGCCACCAAGGGCCGAACACGCTCGAGTTCCTACGAGCAGTACCTC. Protein sequence: CATKGRTRSSSYEQYL.

The chain has TRBV28 and TRBJ1-5, with D possibly being TRBD1 (5 bases). Germline-derived CDR1 and CDR2 are MDHEN and SYDVKM. V was shortened by 10 bases and J by 13 bases, with 23 bases between the two germline ends. The CDR3 is made up of 13 amino acids. CDR3 sequence (DNA): TGTGCCACCTGGGGCGGCTTGAATCTGCCTCAGCATTTT. Translation: CATWGGLNLPQHF.

This clonotype came up once. This chain joins TRBV12-3 or TRBV12-4 and TRBJ2-2; 7 positions match TRBD1. CDR3 length equals 14 residues. V gave up 6 bases and J gave up 6 bases; unmatched junction bases: 7. CDR3 amino acids: CASSLRTGAGELFF. The CDR3 DNA reads TGTGCCAGCAGCCTTAGAACAGGGGCCGGGGAGCTGTTTTTT.

This clonotype was counted many times. The chain uses TRBV20-1 and TRBJ2-1; 8 bases agree with TRBD2. The CDR3 runs 12 residues. Germline loops: CDR1 DFQATT, CDR2 SNEGSKA (reference sequence). With 5 bases clipped from V and 10 bases from J, the junction kept 7 bases outside the gene matches. The CDR3 DNA is TGCAGTGCTCCAGGGACTAGTAGAGAGCAGTTCTTC. Protein product: CSAPGTSREQFF.

This clonotype has at least ten counts. The V gene is TRBV5-4, the J gene TRBJ2-1; possible D gene TRBD1, 6 bases. Looked up from germline, CDR1 is SGHNT and CDR2 is YYREEE (reference sequence). The V end was cut by 3 bases, the J end by 4 bases, with 14 bases between. This CDR3 is built from 15 residues. The CDR3 coding sequence is TGTGCCAGCAGCTCCAAACCGGGACAATACAATGAGCAGTTCTTC. It specifies CASSSKPGQYNEQFF. The full variable domain, in which reference TRBV5-4 and TRBJ2-1 provide the parts outside the CDR3, is ETGVTQSPTHLIKTRGQQVTLRCSSQSGHNTVSWYQQALGQGPQFIFQYYREEENGRGNFPPRFSGLQFPNYSSELNVNALELDDSALYLCASSSKPGQYNEQFFGPGTRLTVL.